The 19 T cell receptor beta chains reported below all come from one sample, sequenced in a study of cytomegalovirus exposure and HLA in healthy donors. Vbeta (60) and Jbeta (13) primers were used in the PCR. Assay: immunoSEQ multiplex PCR; the TCRdb copy retains only in-frame clones and omits some. Its clone listing holds over 100,000 clones. Sequencing was performed on PBMCs. Receptors originate from a man aged 18 to 29 in good health and CMV-seronegative.

The CDR3 nucleotides are TGTGCCAGTAGCCCGGACACCCGCACAGATACGCAGTATTTT. This translates into CASSPDTRTDTQYF. The chain couples TRBV19 to TRBJ2-3, with D maybe TRBD1 (5 bases). This CDR3 is built from 14 residues. V was cut by 6 bases and J by 1 base, with 11 bases left in between. Germline V gives CDR1 LNHDA, CDR2 SQIVND (reference sequence).

The rearrangement uses TRBV29-1 and TRBJ1-1; perhaps TRBD1 as D (5 bases). Germline values: CDR1 SQVTM, CDR2 ANQGSEA. V lost 6 bases and J 4 bases, leaving 12 bases between the germline ends. The CDR3 is 12 residues long. In DNA form, the CDR3 reads TGCAGCGTCGTTAGACAGATCACTGAAGCTTTCTTT. Translation gives CSVVRQITEAFF.

The V gene is TRBV6-5, the J gene TRBJ2-2; the match to TRBD1 covers 7 bases. V lost 6 bases to trimming and J lost 8 bases; unmatched junction nucleotides: 12. The CDR3 is 15 residues long. Looked up from germline, CDR1 is MNHEY and CDR2 is SVGAGI. The CDR3 region is CASRPLTGLAGELFF. CDR3 DNA sequence: TGTGCCAGCAGGCCCCTGACAGGGCTTGCAGGGGAGCTGTTTTTT.

The genes are TRBV29-1 and TRBJ1-2; TRBD1 matches 10 bases. Germline lookup yields CDR1 SQVTM and CDR2 ANQGSEA. The CDR3 sequence is 14 residues long. V was pared by 4 bases and J by 8 bases, with 10 bases of the junction left unmatched. CDR3 sequence (DNA): TGCAGCGTTGGTGGGACAGGGGTGATTTACGGCTACACCTTC. The encoded protein is CSVGGTGVIYGYTF.

The chain combines TRBV7-9 with TRBJ1-6; TRBD1 matches 8 bases. The CDR3 has 15 residues. CDR1 and CDR2 from the germline V gene are SEHNR and FQNEAQ (reference sequence). J gave up 7 bases and V 4 bases, and 6 bases lay outside the gene matches. The CDR3 loop is CASSSQGADNSPLHF. In DNA form, the CDR3 reads TGTGCCAGCAGCTCCCAGGGGGCGGACAATTCACCCCTCCACTTT.

The V and J genes are TRBV5-6 and TRBJ2-5, with D perhaps matching TRBD2 (5 bases). This CDR3 comprises 12 residues. Germline V gene data show CDR1 as SGHDT and CDR2 as YYEEEE. V was clipped by 4 bases and J by 11 bases, with 15 bases between them. DNA for the CDR3: TGTGCCAGCAGCGGGGTCGGGTGGGAGCAGTACTTC. It encodes CASSGVGWEQYF.

In nucleotides, the CDR3 is TGTGCCAGCAGCTTTAACTCCTACGAGCAGTACTTC. It encodes CASSFNSYEQYF. The chain couples TRBV11-3 to TRBJ2-7; D is uncertain. Trimming took off 3 bases at V and 0 bases at J, with 3 bases between the two ends. Germline V gene lookup returns CDR1 SGHNT and CDR2 YENEEA. The CDR3 contains 12 residues.

V is TRBV28 and J is TRBJ2-7, with 7 positions matching TRBD1. Germline V gives CDR1 MDHEN, CDR2 SYDVKM. Losses at the gene ends were 2 bases for V and 7 bases for J; bases not matched to a gene: 11. The CDR3 runs 15 residues. DNA for the CDR3: TGTGCCAGCAGTTTAACAGGACAGGCGGGCGGGGAGCAGTACTTC. It is translated as CASSLTGQAGGEQYF.

This chain links TRBV5-1 with TRBJ2-1; possibly TRBD2 for D (5 bases). The CDR3 is 16 residues long. V dropped 1 base and J dropped 5 bases, with 16 bases sitting between them. CDR1 is SGHRS, CDR2 YFSETQ, per germline. This CDR3 reads CASSLLAAGLNNEQFF. DNA of the CDR3: TGCGCCAGCAGCTTGTTAGCCGCCGGACTTAACAATGAGCAGTTCTTC.

The chain combines TRBV6-1 with TRBJ2-7, with D maybe TRBD2 (6 bases). Trimming cost V 1 base and J 3 bases, with 13 bases left between them. Germline V CDR1 and CDR2: MNHNS, SASEGT. The CDR3 length is 15 residues. The CDR3 DNA is TGTGCCAGCAGTGAAGAGGGCGGGGCCAGCTACGAGCAGTACTTC. This sequence encodes CASSEEGGASYEQYF.

This chain uses TRBV29-1 with TRBJ2-1, with 12 bases lining up with TRBD2. The CDR3 is 14 residues long. The junction had 7 bases not matched to a gene; V was cut back by 5 bases and J by 8 bases. The germline V gene has CDR1 SQVTM and CDR2 ANQGSEA. The DNA for the CDR3 is TGCAGCGTTTCCGGGACTAGCGGGTACCATGAGCAGTTCTTC. It is translated as CSVSGTSGYHEQFF.

The chain has TRBV10-3 and TRBJ2-3; D may be TRBD2 (5 bases). CDR3 length: 16 amino acids. Germline CDR1 is ENHRY and CDR2 is SYGVKD. The germline V and J ends were trimmed by 4 bases and 1 base, with 15 bases remaining between them. CDR3 nucleotides: TGTGCCATCAGTGGTATCCGGGGTTTTGGCACAGATACGCAGTATTTT. It encodes CAISGIRGFGTDTQYF.

This chain uses TRBV7-2 with TRBJ2-3; 9 bases match TRBD1. V gave up 1 base and J gave up 11 bases; unmatched junction bases: 4. This CDR3 spans 13 amino acids. CDR1 SGHTA and CDR2 FQGNSA come from the germline V gene. CDR3 sequence reads: CASSLGDRVKQYF. The CDR3 bases are TGTGCCAGCAGCTTAGGGGACAGGGTAAAGCAGTATTTT.

This chain links TRBV5-1 with TRBJ1-1, with 9 positions matching TRBD1. The length of the CDR3 is 15 residues. Trimming removed 4 bases from V and 4 bases from J; junction bases left unmatched: 8. The germline V gene encodes CDR1 SGHRS and CDR2 YFSETQ. The CDR3, as DNA: TGCGCCAGCAGCCCACTGGGACAGGGATCCACTGAAGCTTTCTTT. Amino acid sequence: CASSPLGQGSTEAFF. Supplemented by reference TRBV5-1 and TRBJ1-1, the full variable domain reads KAGVTQTPRYLIKTRGQQVTLSCSPISGHRSVSWYQQTPGQGLQFLFEYFSETQRNKGNFPGRFSGRQFSNSRSEMNVSTLELGDSALYLCASSPLGQGSTEAFFGQGTRLTVV.

The J gene is TRBJ1-4, the V gene TRBV27, with D tentatively TRBD1 (5 bases). The CDR3 covers 15 residues. Germline V gene lookup returns CDR1 MNHEY and CDR2 SMNVEV (reference sequence). The ends were cut back, 7 bases at V and 5 bases at J, with 17 bases in the middle. The CDR3, as DNA: TGTGCCAGCACCGACTTCGGACGGACAAATGAAAAACTGTTTTTT. Its translation: CASTDFGRTNEKLFF.

This chain connects TRBV6-1 to TRBJ2-1; D unclear. Germline CDR1 and CDR2: MNHNS and SASEGT. V lost 6 bases to trimming and J lost 2 bases, with 5 bases between them. The CDR3 sequence is 12 residues long. CDR3 sequence: CASSGAYNEQFF. The DNA for the CDR3 is TGTGCCAGCAGCGGAGCCTACAATGAGCAGTTCTTC.

The rearrangement links TRBV6-6 to TRBJ2-1, with D unresolved. CDR1 and CDR2 from the germline V gene are MNHNY and SVGAGI (reference sequence). The CDR3 has 14 amino acids. Trimming stripped 7 bases from V and 7 bases from J, with 17 bases between. The CDR3 bases are TGTGCCAGCACCCAACCCCCAGGCGAGAATGAGCAGTTCTTC. Translated: CASTQPPGENEQFF.

The chain couples TRBV6-1 to TRBJ2-1, with 8 positions matching TRBD2. There are 17 residues in the CDR3. The V and J ends lost 0 bases and 5 bases, in that order; junction bases with no gene match: 9. Germline-derived CDR1 and CDR2 are MNHNS and SASEGT. The CDR3 is CASSEARTSRNNNEQFF. The DNA for the CDR3 is TGTGCCAGCAGTGAAGCCCGGACTAGCAGGAACAACAATGAGCAGTTCTTC.

The V call is TRBV6-1, the J call TRBJ2-7; D unclear. V was trimmed by 2 bases and J by 4 bases, leaving 9 bases between them. CDR1 and CDR2 from the germline V gene are MNHNS and SASEGT. The CDR3 length is 13 residues. The CDR3 region has the DNA TGTGCCAGCAGTGAATGGTGGGCTTACGAGCAGTACTTC. Its translation is CASSEWWAYEQYF.